This T cell receptor (beta chain) was observed in a study of CD8 T cells in Susac syndrome. Germline values: CDR1 LGHDT, CDR2 YNNKEL (reference sequence). The germline V and J ends were trimmed by 0 bases and 2 bases, with 8 bases remaining between them. The CDR3 has 15 residues. Both CD4+ and CD8+ T cells were negatively isolated, and TEMRA cells underwent FACS enrichment. It was with random hexamers that about 0.45 to 1 ug RNA was reverse transcribed. The CDR3 of TCR beta was amplified by immunoSEQ multiplex PCR across 54 Vbeta and 13 Jbeta. Each CDR3 protein gets one entry after TCRdb re-called the immunoSEQ multiplex PCR reads with MiXCR. The sample yields 120,000 or so distinct CDR3 sequences, about 94% seen once.

This TCR was recovered from a human donor with multiple sclerosis. The chain carries TRBV3-1 and TRBJ2-1; D not resolved. Sequencing was performed on CD4+ T cells from PBMCs. The DNA of the CDR3 is TGTGCCAGCAGCCAAGAAACAGTCCCCTACAATGAGCAGTTCTTC. Translation gives CASSQETVPYNEQFF.